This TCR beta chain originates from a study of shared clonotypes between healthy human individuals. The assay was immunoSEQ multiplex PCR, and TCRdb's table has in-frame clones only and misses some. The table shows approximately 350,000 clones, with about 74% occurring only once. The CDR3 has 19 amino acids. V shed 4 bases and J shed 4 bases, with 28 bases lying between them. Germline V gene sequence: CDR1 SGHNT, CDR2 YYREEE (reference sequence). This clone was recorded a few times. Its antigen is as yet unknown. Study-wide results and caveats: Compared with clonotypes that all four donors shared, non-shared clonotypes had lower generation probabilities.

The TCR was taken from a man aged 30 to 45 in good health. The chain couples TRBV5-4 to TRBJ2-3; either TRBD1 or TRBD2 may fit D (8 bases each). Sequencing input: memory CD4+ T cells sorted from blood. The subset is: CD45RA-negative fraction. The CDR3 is CASSGLTGGSGNWADTQYF. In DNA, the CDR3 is TGTGCCAGCAGCGGTCTTACAGGGGGTAGCGGGAATTGGGCAGATACGCAGTATTTT.